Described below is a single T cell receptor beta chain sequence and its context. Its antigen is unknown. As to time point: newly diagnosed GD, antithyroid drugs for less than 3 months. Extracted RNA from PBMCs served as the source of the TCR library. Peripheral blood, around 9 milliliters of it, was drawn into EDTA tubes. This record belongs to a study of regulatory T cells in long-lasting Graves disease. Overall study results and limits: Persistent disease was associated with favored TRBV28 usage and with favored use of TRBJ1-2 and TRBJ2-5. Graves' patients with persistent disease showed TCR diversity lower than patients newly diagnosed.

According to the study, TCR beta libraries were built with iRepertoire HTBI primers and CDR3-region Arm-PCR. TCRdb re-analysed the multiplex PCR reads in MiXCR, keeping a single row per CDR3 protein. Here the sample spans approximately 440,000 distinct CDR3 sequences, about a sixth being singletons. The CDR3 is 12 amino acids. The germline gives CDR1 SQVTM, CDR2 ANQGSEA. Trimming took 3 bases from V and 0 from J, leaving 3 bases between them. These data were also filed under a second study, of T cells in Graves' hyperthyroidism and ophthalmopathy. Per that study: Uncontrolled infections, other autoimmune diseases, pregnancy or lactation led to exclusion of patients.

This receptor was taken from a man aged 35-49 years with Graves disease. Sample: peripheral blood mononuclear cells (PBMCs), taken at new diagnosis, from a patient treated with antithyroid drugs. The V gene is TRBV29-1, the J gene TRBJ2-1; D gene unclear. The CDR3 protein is CSVESSYNEQFF. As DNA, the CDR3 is TGCAGCGTTGAGAGCTCCTACAATGAGCAGTTCTTC.